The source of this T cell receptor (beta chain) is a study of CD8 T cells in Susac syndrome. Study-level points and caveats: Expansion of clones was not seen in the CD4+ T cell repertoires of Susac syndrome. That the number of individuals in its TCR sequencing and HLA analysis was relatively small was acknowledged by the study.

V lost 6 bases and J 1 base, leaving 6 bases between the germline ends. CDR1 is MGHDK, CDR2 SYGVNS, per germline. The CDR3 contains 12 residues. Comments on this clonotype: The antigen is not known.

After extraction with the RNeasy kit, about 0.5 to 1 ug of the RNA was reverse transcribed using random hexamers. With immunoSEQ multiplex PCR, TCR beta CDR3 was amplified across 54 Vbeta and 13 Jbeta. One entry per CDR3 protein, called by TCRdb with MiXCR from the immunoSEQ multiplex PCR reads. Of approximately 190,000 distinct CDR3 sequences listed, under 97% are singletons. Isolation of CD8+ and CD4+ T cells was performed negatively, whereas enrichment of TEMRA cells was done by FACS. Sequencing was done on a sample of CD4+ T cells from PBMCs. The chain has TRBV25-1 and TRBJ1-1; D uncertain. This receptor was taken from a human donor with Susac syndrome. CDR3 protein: CASRDGNTEAFF. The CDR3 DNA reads TGTGCCAGCAGGGATGGGAACACTGAAGCTTTCTTT.